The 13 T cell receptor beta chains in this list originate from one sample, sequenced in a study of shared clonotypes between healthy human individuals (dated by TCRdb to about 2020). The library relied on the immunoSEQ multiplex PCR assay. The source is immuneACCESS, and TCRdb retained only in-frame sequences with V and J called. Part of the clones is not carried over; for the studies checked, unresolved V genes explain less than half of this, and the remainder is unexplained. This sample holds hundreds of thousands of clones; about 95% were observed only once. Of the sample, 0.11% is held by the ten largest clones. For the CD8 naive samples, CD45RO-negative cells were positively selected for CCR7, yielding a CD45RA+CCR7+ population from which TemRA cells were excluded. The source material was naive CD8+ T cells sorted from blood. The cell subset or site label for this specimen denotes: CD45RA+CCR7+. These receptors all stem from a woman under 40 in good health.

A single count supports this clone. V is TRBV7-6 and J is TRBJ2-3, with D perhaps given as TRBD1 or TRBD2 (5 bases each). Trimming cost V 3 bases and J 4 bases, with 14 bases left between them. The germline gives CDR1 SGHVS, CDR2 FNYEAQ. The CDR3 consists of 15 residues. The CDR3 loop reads CASSLDRDRADTQYF. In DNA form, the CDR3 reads TGTGCCAGCAGCTTGGATCGGGACCGCGCAGATACGCAGTATTTT.

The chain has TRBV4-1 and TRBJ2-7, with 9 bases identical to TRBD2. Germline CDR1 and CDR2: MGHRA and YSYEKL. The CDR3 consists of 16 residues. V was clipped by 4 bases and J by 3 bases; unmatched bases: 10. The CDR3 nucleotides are TGCGCCAGCAGCCGGGGACGGGCTAGCGGGAACTACGAGCAGTACTTC. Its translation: CASSRGRASGNYEQYF.

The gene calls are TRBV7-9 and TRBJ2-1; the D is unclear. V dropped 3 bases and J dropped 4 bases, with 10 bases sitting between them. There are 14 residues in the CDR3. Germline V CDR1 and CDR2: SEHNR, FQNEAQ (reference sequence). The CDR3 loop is CASSLVTGYNEQFF. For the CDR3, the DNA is TGTGCCAGCAGCTTGGTTACCGGGTACAATGAGCAGTTCTTC.

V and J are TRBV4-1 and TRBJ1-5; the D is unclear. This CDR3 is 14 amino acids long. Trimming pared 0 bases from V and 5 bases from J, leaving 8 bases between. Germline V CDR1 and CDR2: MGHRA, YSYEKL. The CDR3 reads CASSQDAEDQPQHF. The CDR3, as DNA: TGCGCCAGCAGCCAAGATGCGGAAGATCAGCCCCAGCATTTT.

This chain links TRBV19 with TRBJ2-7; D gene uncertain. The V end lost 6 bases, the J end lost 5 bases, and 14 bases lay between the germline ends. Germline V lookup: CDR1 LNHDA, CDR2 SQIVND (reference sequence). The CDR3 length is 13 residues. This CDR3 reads CASSDLGGHEQYF. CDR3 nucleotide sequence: TGTGCCAGTAGCGACCTAGGTGGTCACGAGCAGTACTTC.

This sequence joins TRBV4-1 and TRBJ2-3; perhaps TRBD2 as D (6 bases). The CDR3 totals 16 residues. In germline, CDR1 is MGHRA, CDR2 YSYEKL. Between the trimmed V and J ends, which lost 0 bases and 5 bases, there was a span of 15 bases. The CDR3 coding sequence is TGCGCCAGCAGCCAAGATCAGGAGGGCCTGGAAGATACGCAGTATTTT. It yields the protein CASSQDQEGLEDTQYF.

This CDR3 is CAISDPGSGPTQPQHF. The CDR3 DNA is TGTGCCATCAGTGACCCTGGATCGGGGCCGACTCAGCCCCAGCATTTT. The chain couples TRBV10-3 to TRBJ1-5; the D gene is possibly TRBD1 (5 bases). The CDR3 extends over 16 amino acids. Germline V CDR1 and CDR2: ENHRY, SYGVKD. Trimming stripped 3 bases from V and 6 bases from J, with 18 bases between.

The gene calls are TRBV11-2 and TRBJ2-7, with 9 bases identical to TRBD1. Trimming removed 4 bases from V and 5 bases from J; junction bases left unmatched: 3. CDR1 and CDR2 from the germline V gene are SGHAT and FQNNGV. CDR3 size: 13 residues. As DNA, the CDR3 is TGTGCCAGCAGCTCTACAGGGGGCAACGAGCAGTACTTC. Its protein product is CASSSTGGNEQYF.

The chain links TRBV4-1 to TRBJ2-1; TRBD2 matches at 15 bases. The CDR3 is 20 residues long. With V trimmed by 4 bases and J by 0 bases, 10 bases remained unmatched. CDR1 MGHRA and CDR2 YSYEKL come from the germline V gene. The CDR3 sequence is CASSLPGLAGGTRSYNEQFF. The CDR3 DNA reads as TGCGCCAGCAGCCTCCCGGGACTAGCGGGAGGTACCCGCTCCTACAATGAGCAGTTCTTC.

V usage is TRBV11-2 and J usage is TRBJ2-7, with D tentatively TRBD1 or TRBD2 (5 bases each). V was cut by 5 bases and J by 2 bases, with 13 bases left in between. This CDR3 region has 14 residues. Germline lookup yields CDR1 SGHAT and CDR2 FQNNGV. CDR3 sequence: CASSRGPGPYEQYF. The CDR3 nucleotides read TGTGCCAGCAGCCGGGGCCCTGGACCCTACGAGCAGTACTTC. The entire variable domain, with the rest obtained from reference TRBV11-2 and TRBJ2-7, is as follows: EAGVAQSPRYKIIEKRQSVAFWCNPISGHATLYWYQQILGQGPKLLIQFQNNGVVDDSQLPKDRFSAERLKGVDSTLKIQPAKLEDSAVYLCASSRGPGPYEQYFGPGTRLTVT.

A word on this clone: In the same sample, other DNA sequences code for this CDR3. CDR3 in amino acids: CASSLGDSYNEQFF. DNA for the CDR3: TGTGCCAGCAGTTTAGGAGATTCGTACAATGAGCAGTTCTTC. This chain joins TRBV27 and TRBJ2-1; D is unresolved. CDR3 length equals 14 residues. The V end lost 2 bases, the J end lost 4 bases, and 9 bases lay between the germline ends. CDR1 is MNHEY and CDR2 is SMNVEV in the germline V gene (reference sequence).

For the CDR3, the DNA is TGCAGCGTTGAAGATCACGGGACAGGGCTTTACGAGCAGTACTTC. It specifies CSVEDHGTGLYEQYF. The chain carries TRBV29-1 and TRBJ2-7; 9 nucleotides line up with TRBD1. Germline-derived CDR1 and CDR2 are SQVTM and ANQGSEA. J was trimmed by 4 bases and V by 0 bases; bases with no gene match: 7. The CDR3 totals 15 residues.

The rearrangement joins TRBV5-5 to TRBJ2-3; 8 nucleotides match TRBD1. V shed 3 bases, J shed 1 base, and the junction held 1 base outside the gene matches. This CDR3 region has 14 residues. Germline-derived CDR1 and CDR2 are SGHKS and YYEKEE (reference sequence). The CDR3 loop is CASSWGQGTDTQYF. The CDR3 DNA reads TGTGCCAGCAGCTGGGGACAGGGCACAGATACGCAGTATTTT. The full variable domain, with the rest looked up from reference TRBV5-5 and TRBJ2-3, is DAGVTQSPTHLIKTRGQQVTLRCSPISGHKSVSWYQQVLGQGPQFIFQYYEKEERGRGNFPDRFSARQFPNYSSELNVNALLLGDSALYLCASSWGQGTDTQYFGPGTRLTVL.